A single T cell receptor beta chain is shown here with its context. Its antigen is undetermined. Repertoires were generated with immunoSEQ multiplex PCR, while TCRdb's copy carries only in-frame clones and drops some. The sample has roughly 1,700 clones, roughly four fifths seen once. The sample is drawn from a study of PD-1 blockade in classical Hodgkin lymphoma. Following autologous stem cell transplantation, relapse occurred in every patient, and exposure to brentuximab vedotin varied. PBMCs, once thawed, yielded CD8+ T cells isolated by magnetic negative selection. Best outcomes ranged across complete response, partial response and progressive disease. Study-level results: When set against healthy donors, newly diagnosed patients were reported to show lower baseline TCR diversity. Significantly greater TCR diversity emerged by C4D1 in CD4+ cells but not CD8+ cells. Still unresolved is the cause of the repertoire differences, which may be disease activity or prior therapy.

V lost 0 bases and J lost 8; bases outside the gene matches: 12. CDR1 and CDR2 from the germline V gene are SGHRS and YFSETQ. CDR3 length equals 16 residues. V usage is TRBV5-1 and J usage is TRBJ1-2; 8 bases map to TRBD1. This receptor was obtained from a human donor with classical Hodgkin lymphoma. Source: CD8+ T cells from blood, taken at baseline. The CDR3 sequence: CASSLVVAGGAWGYTF. The CDR3 coding sequence is TGCGCCAGCAGCTTGGTGGTGGCAGGGGGCGCGTGGGGCTACACCTTC.